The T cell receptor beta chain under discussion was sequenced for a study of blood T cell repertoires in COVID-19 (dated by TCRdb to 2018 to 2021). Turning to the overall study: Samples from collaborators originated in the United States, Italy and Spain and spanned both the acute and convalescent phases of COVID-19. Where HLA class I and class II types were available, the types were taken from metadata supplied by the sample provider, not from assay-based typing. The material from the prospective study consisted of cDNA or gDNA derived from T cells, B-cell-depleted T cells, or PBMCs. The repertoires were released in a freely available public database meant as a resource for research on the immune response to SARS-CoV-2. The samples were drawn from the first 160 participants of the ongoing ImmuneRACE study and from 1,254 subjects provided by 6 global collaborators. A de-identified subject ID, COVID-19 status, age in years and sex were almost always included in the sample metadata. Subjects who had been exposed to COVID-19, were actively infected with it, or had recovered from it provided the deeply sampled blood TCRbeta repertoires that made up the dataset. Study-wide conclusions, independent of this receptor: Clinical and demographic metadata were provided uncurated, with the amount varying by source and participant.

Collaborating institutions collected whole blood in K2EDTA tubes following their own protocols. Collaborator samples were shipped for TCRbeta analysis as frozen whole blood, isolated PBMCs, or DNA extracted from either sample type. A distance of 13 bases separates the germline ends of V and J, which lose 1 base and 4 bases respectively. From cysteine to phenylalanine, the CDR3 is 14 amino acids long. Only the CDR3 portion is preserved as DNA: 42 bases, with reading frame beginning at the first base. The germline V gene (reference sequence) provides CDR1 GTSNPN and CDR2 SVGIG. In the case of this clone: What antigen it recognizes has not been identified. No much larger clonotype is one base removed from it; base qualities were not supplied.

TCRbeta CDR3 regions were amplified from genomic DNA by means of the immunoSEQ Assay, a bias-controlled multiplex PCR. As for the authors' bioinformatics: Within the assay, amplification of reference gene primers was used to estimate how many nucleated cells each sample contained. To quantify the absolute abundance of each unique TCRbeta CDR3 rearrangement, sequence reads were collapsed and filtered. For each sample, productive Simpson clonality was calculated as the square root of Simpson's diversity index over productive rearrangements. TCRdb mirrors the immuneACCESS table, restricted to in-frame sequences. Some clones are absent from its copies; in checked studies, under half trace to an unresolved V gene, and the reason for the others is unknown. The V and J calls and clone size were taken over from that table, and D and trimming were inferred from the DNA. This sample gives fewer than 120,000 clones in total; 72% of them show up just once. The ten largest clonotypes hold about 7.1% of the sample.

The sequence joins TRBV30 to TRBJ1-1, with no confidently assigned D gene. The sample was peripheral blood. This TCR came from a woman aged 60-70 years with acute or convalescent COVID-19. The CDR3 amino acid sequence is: CAWSDRGRGTEAFF. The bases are TGTGCCTGGAGTGATCGGGGTCGGGGCACTGAAGCTTTCTTT.